These 5 T cell receptor beta chains were all obtained from the same sample, sequenced in a study of blood T cell repertoires in COVID-19. The repertoire was sequenced with immunoSEQ multiplex PCR; TCRdb's copy has only in-frame clones and lacks some. The sample contains tens of thousands of clones, roughly 80% of which appear only once. Sequenced input: peripheral blood. Receptors were obtained from a woman aged 60-70 years with acute or convalescent COVID-19.

The chain joins TRBV28 to TRBJ2-7, with 13 nucleotides matching TRBD2. The trim removed 6 bases at V and 3 bases at J, leaving 5 bases unmatched. The CDR3 has 15 amino acids. CDR1 is MDHEN, CDR2 SYDVKM, per germline. This CDR3 reads CASRGRLAGGYEQYF. DNA of the CDR3: TGTGCCAGCAGGGGACGACTAGCGGGGGGCTACGAGCAGTACTTC.

The chain recombines TRBV19 with TRBJ2-7; D not resolved. The germline gives CDR1 LNHDA, CDR2 SQIVND (reference sequence). The length of the CDR3 is 12 residues. V was shortened by 4 bases and J by 7 bases, with 11 bases between the two germline ends. CDR3 DNA sequence: TGTGCCAGTAGTAGTCGCCTGCAGGAGCAGTACTTC. Protein sequence: CASSSRLQEQYF.

The chain recombines TRBV30 with TRBJ2-5; D is perhaps TRBD1 (6 bases). This CDR3 spans 13 amino acids. Trimming shortened V by 8 bases and J by 5 bases, and 18 bases separated the two germline ends. Germline loops: CDR1 GTSNPN, CDR2 SVGIG (reference sequence). The CDR3 coding sequence is TGTGCCGCCTCCTTTTTAGGGGGTGAGACCCAGTACTTC. Residues: CAASFLGGETQYF.

The chain joins TRBV29-1 to TRBJ1-4; 10 positions agree with TRBD1. CDR3 length: 13 residues. Per the germline V gene, CDR1 is SQVTM and CDR2 is ANQGSEA. The trim removed 4 bases at V and 9 bases at J, leaving 5 bases unmatched. CDR3 nucleotide sequence: TGCAGCGTTGTAGGGACAGGGGAGAAAAAACTGTTTTTT. Encoded protein: CSVVGTGEKKLFF.

The chain has TRBV27 and TRBJ2-3; D is perhaps TRBD2 (5 bases). Germline CDR1 MNHEY, CDR2 SMNVEV (reference sequence). V dropped 3 bases and J dropped 6 bases, with 10 bases sitting between them. The CDR3 is 13 amino acids. CDR3 sequence (DNA): TGTGCCAGCAGTTTCACGGACTGGGATACGCAGTATTTT. Amino acids: CASSFTDWDTQYF.